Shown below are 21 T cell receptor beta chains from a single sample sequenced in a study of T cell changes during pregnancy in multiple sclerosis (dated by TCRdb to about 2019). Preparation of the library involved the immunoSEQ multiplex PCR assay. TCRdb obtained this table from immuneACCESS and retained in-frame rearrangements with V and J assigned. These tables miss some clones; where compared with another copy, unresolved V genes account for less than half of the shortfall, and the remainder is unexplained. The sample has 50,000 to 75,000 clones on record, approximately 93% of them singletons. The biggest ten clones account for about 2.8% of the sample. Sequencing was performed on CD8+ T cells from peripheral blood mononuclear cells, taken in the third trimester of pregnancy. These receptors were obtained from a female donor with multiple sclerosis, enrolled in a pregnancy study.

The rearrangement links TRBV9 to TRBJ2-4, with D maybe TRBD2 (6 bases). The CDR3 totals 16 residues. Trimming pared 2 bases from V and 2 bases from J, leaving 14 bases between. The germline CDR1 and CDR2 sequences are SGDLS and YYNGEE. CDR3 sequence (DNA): TGTGCCAGCAGCGTTACGGAGGGCATAACCAAAAACATTCAGTACTTC. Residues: CASSVTEGITKNIQYF.

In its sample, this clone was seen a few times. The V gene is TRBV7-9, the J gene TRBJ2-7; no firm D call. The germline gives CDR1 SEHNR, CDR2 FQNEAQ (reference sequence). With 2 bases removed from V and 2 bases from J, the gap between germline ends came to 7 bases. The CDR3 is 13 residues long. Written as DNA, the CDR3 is TGTGCCAGCAGCTTACCCGCGGCCTACGAGCAGTACTTC. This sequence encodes CASSLPAAYEQYF.

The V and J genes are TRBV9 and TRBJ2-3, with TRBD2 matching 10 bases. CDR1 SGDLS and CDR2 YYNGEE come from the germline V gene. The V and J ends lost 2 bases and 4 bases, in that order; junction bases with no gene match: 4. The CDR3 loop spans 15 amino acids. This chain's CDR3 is CASSVPSGGADTQYF. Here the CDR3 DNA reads TGTGCCAGCAGCGTCCCTAGCGGGGGAGCAGATACGCAGTATTTT.

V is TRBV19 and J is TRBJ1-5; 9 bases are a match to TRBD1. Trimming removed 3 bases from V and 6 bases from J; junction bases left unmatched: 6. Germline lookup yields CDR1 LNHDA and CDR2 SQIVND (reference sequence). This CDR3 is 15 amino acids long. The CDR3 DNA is TGTGCCAGTAGTATCGGGACAGGGTTCACTCAGCCCCAGCATTTT. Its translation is CASSIGTGFTQPQHF.

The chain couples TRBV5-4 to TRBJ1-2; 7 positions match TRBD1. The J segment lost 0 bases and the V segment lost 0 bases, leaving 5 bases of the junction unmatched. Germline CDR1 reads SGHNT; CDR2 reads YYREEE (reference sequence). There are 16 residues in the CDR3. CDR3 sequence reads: CASSLGAGTANYGYTF. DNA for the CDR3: TGTGCCAGCAGCTTGGGGGCGGGGACAGCTAACTATGGCTACACCTTC.

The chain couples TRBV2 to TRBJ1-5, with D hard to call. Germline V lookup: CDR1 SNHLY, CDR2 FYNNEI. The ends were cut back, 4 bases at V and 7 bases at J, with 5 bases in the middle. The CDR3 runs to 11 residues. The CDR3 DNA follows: TGTGCCAGCAGTGGAGGACAGCCCCAGCATTTT. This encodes CASSGGQPQHF.

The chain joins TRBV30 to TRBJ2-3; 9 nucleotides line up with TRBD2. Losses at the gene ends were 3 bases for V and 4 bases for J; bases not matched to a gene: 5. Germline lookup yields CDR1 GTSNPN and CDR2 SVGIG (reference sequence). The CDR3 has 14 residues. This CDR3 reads CAWRGTSYADTQYF. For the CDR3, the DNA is TGTGCCTGGAGGGGGACTAGCTACGCAGATACGCAGTATTTT.

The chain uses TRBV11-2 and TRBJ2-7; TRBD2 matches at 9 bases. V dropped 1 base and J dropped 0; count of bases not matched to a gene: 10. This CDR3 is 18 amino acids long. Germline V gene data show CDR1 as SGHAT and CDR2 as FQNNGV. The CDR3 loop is CASSLGSSGKKDSYEQYF. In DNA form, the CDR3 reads TGTGCCAGCAGCTTAGGGTCTAGCGGGAAAAAGGACTCCTACGAGCAGTACTTC.

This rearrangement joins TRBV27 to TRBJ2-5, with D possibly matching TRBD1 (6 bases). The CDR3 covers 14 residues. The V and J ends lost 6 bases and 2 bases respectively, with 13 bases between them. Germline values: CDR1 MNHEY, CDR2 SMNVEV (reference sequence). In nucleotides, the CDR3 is TGTGCCAGCAGAAACACAGGGCTTCAAGAGACCCAGTACTTC. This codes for CASRNTGLQETQYF.

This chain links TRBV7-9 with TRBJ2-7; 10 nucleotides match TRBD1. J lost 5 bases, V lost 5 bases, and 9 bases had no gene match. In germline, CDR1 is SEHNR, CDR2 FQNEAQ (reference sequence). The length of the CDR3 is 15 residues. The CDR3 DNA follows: TGTGCCAGCAGCCCACGACAGGGGGCGAAGCACGAGCAGTACTTC. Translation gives CASSPRQGAKHEQYF.

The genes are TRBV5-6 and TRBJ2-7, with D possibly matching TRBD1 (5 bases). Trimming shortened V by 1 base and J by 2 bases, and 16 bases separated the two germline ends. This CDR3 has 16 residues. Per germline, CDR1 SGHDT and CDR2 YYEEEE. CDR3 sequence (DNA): TGTGCCAGCAGCTTGCGCCAGGCAGGGATCGCCTACGAGCAGTACTTC. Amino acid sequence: CASSLRQAGIAYEQYF.

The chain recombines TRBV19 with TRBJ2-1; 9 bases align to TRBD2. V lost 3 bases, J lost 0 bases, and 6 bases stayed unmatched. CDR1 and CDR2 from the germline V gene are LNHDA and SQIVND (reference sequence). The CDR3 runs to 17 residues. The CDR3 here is CASSIRGGGVSYNEQFF. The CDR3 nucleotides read TGTGCCAGTAGTATTCGAGGCGGGGGGGTCTCCTACAATGAGCAGTTCTTC.

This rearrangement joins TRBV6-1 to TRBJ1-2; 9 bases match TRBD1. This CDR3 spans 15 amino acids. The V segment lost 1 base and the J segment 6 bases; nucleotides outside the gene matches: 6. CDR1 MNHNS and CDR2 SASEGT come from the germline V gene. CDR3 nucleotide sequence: TGTGCCAGCAGTGAAGGCACAGGGGGCGCGGATGGCTACACCTTC. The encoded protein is CASSEGTGGADGYTF.

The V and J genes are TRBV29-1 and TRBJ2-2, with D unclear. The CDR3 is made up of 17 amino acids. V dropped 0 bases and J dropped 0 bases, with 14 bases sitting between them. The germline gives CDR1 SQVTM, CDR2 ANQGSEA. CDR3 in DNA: TGCAGCGTTGAAGATCGAGAGGTCTACGCGAACACCGGGGAGCTGTTTTTT. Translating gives CSVEDREVYANTGELFF.

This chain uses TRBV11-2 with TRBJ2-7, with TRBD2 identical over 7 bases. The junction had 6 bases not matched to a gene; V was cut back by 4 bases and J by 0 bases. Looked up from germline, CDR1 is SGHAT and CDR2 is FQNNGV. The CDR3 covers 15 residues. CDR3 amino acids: CASSSLAASSYEQYF. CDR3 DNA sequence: TGTGCCAGCAGCTCCCTAGCGGCTAGCTCCTACGAGCAGTACTTC.

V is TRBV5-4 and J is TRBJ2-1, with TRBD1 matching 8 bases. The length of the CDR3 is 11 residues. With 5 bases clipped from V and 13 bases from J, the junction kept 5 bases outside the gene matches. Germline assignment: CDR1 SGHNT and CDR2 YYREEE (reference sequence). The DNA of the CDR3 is TGTGCCAGCAGAGGACAGGGCCCTCAGTTCTTC. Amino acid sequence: CASRGQGPQFF.

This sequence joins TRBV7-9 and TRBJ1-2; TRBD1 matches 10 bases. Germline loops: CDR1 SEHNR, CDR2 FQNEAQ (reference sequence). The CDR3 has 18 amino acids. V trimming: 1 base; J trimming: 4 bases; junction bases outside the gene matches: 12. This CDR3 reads CASSLVLDRGPFSYGYTF. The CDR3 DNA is TGTGCCAGCAGCTTAGTGCTCGACAGGGGGCCCTTTTCCTATGGCTACACCTTC.

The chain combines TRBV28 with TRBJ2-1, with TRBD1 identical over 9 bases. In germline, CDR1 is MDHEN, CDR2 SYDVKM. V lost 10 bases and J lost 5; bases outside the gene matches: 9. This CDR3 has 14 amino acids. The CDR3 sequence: CANSQGATNNEQFF. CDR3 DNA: TGTGCCAACTCACAGGGGGCCACAAACAATGAGCAGTTCTTC. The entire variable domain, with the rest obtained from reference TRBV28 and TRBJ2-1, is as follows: DVKVTQSSRYLVKRTGEKVFLECVQDMDHENMFWYRQDPGLGLRLIYFSYDVKMKEKGDIPEGYSVSREKKERFSLILESASTNQTSMYLCANSQGATNNEQFFGPGTRLTVL.

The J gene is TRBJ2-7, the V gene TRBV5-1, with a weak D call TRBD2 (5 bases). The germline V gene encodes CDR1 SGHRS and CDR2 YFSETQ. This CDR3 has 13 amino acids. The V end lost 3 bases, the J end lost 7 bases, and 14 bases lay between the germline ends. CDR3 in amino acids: CASSWELDWEQYF. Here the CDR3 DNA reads TGCGCCAGCAGCTGGGAATTGGACTGGGAGCAGTACTTC.

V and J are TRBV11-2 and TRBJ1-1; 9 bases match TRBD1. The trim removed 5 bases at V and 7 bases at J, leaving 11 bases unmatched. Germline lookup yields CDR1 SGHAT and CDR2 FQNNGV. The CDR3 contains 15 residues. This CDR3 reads CASSRITGGLDEAFF. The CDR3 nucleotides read TGTGCCAGCAGCCGAATAACAGGGGGCTTGGATGAAGCTTTCTTT.

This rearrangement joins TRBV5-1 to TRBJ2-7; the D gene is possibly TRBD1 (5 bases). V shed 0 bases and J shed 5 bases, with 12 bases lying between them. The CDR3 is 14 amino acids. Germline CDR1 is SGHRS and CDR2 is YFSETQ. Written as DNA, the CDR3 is TGCGCCAGCAGCTTGGGTCAGGGTATCAACGAGCAGTACTTC. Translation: CASSLGQGINEQYF.